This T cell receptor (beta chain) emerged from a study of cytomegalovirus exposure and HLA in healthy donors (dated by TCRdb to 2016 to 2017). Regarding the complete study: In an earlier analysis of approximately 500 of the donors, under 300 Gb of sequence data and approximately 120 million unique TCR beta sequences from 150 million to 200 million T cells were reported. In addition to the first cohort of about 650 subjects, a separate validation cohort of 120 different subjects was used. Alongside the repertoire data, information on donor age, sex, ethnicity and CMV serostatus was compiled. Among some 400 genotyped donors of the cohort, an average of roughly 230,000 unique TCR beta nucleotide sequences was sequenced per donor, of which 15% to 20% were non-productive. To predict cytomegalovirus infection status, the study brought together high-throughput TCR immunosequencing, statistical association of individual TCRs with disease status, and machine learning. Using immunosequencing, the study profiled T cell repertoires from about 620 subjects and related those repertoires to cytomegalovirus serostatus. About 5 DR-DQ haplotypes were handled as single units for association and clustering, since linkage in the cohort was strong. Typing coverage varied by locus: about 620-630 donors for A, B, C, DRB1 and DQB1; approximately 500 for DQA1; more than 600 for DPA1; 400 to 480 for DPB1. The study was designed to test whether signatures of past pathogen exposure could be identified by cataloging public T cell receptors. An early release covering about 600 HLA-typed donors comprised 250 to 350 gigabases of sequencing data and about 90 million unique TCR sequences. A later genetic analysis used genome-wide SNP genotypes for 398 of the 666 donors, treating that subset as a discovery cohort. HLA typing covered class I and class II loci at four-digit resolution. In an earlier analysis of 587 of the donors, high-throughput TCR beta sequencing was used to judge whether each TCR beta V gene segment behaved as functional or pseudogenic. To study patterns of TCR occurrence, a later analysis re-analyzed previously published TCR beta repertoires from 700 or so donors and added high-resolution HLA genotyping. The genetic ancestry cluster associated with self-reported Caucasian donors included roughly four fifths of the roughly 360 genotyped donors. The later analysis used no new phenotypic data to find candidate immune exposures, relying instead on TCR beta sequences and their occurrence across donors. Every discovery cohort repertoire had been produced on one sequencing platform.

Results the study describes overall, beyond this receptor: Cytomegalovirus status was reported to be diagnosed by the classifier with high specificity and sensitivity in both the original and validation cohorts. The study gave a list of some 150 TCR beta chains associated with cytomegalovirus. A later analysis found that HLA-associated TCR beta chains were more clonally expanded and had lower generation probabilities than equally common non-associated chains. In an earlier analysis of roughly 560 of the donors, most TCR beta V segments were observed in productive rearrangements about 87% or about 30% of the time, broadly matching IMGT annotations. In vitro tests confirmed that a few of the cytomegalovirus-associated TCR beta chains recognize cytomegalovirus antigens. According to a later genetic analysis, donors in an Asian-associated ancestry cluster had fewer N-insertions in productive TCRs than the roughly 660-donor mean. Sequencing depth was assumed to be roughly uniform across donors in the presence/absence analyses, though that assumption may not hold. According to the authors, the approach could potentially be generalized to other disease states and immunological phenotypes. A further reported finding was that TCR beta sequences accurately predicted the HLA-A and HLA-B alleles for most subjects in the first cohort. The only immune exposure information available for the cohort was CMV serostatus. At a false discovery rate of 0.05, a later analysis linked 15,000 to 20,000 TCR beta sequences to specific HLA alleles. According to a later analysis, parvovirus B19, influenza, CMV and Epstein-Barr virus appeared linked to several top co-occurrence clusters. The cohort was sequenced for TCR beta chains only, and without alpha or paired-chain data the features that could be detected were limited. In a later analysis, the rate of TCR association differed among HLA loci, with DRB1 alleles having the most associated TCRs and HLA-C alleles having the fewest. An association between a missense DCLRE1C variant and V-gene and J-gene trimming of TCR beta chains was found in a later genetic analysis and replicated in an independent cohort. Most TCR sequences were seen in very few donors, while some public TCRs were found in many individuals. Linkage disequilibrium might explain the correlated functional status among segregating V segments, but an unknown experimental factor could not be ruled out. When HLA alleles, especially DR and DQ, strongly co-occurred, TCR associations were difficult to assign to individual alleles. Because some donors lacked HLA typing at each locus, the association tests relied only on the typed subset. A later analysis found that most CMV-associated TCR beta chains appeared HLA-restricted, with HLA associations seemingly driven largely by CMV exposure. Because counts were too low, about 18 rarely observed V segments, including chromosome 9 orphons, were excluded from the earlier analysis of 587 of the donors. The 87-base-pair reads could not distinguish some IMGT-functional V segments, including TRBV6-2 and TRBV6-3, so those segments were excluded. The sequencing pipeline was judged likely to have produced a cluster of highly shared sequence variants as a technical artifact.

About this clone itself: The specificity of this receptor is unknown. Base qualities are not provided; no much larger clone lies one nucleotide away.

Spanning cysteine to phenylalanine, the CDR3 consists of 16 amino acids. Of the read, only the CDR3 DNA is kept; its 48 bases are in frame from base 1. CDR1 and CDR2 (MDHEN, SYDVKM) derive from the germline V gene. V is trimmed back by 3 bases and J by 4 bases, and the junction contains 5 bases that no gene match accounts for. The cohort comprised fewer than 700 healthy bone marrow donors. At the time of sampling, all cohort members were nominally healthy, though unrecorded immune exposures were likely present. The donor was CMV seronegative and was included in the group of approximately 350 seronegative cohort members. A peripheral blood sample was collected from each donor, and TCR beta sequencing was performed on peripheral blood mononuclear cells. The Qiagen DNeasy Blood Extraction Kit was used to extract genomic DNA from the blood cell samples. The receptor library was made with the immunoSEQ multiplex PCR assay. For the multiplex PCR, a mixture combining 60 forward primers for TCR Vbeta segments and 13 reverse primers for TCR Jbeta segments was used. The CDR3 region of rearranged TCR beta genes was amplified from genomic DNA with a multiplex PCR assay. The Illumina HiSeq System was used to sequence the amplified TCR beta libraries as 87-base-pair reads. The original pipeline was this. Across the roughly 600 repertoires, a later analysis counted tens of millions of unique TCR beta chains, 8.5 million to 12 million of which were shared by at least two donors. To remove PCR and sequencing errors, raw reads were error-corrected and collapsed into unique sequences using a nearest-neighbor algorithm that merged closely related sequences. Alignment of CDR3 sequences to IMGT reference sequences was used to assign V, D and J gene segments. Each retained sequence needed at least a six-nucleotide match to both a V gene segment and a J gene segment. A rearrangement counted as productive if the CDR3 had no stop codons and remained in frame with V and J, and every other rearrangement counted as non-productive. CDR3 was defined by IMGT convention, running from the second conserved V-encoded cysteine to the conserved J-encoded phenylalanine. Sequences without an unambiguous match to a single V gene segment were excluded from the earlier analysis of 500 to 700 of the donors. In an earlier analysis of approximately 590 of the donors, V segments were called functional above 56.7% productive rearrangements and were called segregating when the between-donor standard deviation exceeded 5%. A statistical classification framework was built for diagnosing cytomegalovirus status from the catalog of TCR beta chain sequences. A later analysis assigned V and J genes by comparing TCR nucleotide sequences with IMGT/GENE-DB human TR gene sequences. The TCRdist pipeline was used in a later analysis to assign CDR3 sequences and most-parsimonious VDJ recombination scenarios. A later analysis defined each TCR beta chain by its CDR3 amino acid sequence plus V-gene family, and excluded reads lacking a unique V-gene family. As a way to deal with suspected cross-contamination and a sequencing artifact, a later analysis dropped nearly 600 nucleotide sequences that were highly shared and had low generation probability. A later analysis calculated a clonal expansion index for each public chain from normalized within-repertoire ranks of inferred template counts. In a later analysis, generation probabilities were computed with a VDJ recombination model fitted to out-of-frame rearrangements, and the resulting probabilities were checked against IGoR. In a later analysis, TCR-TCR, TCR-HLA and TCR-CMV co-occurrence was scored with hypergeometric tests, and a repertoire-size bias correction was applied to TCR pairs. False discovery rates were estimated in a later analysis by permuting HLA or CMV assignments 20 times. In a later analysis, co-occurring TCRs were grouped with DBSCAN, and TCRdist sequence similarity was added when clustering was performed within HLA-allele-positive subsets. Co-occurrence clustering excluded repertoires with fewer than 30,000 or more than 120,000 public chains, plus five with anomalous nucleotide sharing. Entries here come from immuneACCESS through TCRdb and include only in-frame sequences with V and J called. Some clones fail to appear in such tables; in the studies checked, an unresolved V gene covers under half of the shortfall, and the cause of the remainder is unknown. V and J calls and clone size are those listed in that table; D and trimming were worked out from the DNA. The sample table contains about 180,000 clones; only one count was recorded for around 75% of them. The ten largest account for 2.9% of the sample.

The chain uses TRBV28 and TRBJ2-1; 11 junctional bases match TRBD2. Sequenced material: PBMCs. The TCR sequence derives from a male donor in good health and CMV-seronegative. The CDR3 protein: CASSFAIAGGYNEQFF. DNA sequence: TGTGCCAGCAGTTTTGCGATAGCGGGGGGGTACAATGAGCAGTTCTTC. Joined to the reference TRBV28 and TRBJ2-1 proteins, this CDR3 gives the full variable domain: DVKVTQSSRYLVKRTGEKVFLECVQDMDHENMFWYRQDPGLGLRLIYFSYDVKMKEKGDIPEGYSVSREKKERFSLILESASTNQTSMYLCASSFAIAGGYNEQFFGPGTRLTVL.